Sequencing of this T cell receptor (beta chain) was carried out in a study of cytomegalovirus exposure and HLA in healthy donors. This PCR relied on a set of 60 Vbeta primers and 13 Jbeta primers. Assay: immunoSEQ multiplex PCR; the TCRdb copy retains only in-frame clones and omits some. The sample has 85,000 to 95,000 clones; over 75% are singletons. Trimming removed 3 bases at V and 4 bases at J, with 10 bases between. The CDR3 extends over 13 amino acids. Germline loops: CDR1 SGHRS, CDR2 YFSETQ. This receptor was taken from a man aged 25 to 45 in good health and CMV-seropositive. The sample comprised PBMCs. This sequence joins TRBV5-1 and TRBJ1-2; D is possibly TRBD1 (6 bases). The CDR3 reads CASSSIGGYGYTF. The CDR3, as DNA: TGCGCCAGCAGCTCGATAGGGGGCTATGGCTACACCTTC.